This T cell receptor (beta chain) was sequenced during a study of T cells in Graves' hyperthyroidism and ophthalmopathy. As for the study in general: Peripheral blood was drawn at first diagnosis, prior to all treatment.

RNA transcripts served as the template for amplifying TCR beta CDR3 regions. The HTBI primer set served for first-round RT-PCR of the TCR CDR3. TCRdb re-derived calls from the multiplex PCR reads in MiXCR, one entry per CDR3 protein. The profile shows about 480,000 distinct CDR3 sequences, around 14% of them singletons. At least ten counts were recorded for this clonotype. Diagnosis of hyperthyroidism was new in patients aged 18 to 65, and its duration was under 2 months. From germline, CDR1 is DFQATT and CDR2 SNEGSKA (reference sequence). V lost 3 bases, J lost 2 bases, and 6 bases stayed unmatched. This CDR3 spans 15 amino acids.

Sequenced sample: blood. The J gene is TRBJ1-5, the V gene TRBV20-1; 8 positions match TRBD1. This TCR came from a young woman with Graves' hyperthyroidism. The CDR3 reads CSASPPGQGNQPQHF. DNA for the CDR3: TGCAGTGCTAGTCCACCGGGACAGGGCAATCAGCCCCAGCATTTT.